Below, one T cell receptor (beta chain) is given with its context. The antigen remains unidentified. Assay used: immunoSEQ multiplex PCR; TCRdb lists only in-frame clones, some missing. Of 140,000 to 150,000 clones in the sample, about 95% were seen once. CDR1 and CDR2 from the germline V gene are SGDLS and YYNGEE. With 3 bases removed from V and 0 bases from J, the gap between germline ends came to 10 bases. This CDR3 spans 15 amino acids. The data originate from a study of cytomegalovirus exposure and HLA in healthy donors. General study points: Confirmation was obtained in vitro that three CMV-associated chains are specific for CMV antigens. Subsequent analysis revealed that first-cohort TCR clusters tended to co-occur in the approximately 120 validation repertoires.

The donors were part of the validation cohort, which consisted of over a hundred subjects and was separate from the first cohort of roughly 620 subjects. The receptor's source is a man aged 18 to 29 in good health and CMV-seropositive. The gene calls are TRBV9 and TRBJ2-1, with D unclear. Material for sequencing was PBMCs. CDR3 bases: TGTGCCAGCAGCGCCCGACCAGGCTCCTACAATGAGCAGTTCTTC. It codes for CASSARPGSYNEQFF.